This TCR beta chain was observed in a study of T cell responses to AZD1222 COVID-19 vaccine. About the research overall: Recipients boosted at about 4 weeks or about 12 weeks are pooled.

Whole-study results and caveats: Donors were mostly white British, more females; clonal diversity possibly underestimated. The repertoires were collected only after the peak T cell response. Reportedly, close to half of spike-specific TCRs are directed against unmutated variant regions.

V lost 2 bases and J lost 6, with 16 bases in between. Germline V CDR1 and CDR2: PRHDT, FYEKMQ (reference sequence). The CDR3 spans 15 residues. Concerning this clone: The antigen remains unidentified.

TCRdb's table, derived via immunoSEQ multiplex PCR, lists solely in-frame clones and lacks some. The top ten hold 4% to 5% of the sample, which has about 120,000 clones, approximately 90% seen once. The receptor comes from an adult in good health. The specimen was peripheral blood, collected on day 0 of AZD1222 vaccination. The V and J genes are TRBV13 and TRBJ1-1, with D maybe TRBD1 (5 bases). The CDR3 region has the DNA TGTGCCAGCAGCTTAATCACAGGAAGGGATGCTGAAGCTTTCTTT. Its protein product is CASSLITGRDAEAFF.